This is a list of T cell receptor beta chains from one sample in a study of human T cells and chemical hapten exposure. MiXCR, run by TCRdb on the RACE reads, gives a single entry per CDR3 protein. The sample shows over 300,000 distinct CDR3 sequences, 5.1% of them seen only once. Sequenced here: whole blood, sampled in connection with sensitization to the hapten diphenylcyclopropenone (DPC). The source is a woman aged 45-65 years with alopecia areata. Some clones in this sample may be carry-over from other donors' samples. Each CDR3 is given without its conserved first and last residue.

j_call v_call cdr3_aa
TRBJ1-1 TRBV29-1 SVLYQGRNTEAF
TRBJ2-6 TRBV12-3/TRBV12-4 ASPATGANVLT
TRBJ1-2 TRBV13 ASSGSQRNYGYT
TRBJ2-1 TRBV20-1 SAYEVAGGNEQF
TRBJ2-7 TRBV5-6 ASSLGREWSYEQY
TRBJ2-3 TRBV4-1 ASSQRDSLGQY
TRBJ1-5 TRBV9 ASSEQGGRHQPQH
TRBJ2-5 TRBV7-2 ASSHPGGKTQY
TRBJ2-1 TRBV20-1 SAEPDRQKEQF
TRBJ1-3 TRBV12-3/TRBV12-4 ATLEGNTIY
TRBJ2-3 TRBV29-1 SVPRLDTQY
TRBJ1-1 TRBV7-8 ASTPGSTEAF
TRBJ2-3 TRBV11-2 ASSKYRGNTQY
TRBJ2-1 TRBV4-3 ASSQDQLGRSEQF
TRBJ2-3 TRBV12-3/TRBV12-4 ASTGTGPTDTQY
TRBJ1-3 TRBV6-6 ASNRAWTASHSGNTIY